A single sample gave rise to the 13 T cell receptor beta chains below, sequenced in a study of patients and donors after allogeneic stem cell transplantation. TCRdb re-analysed the RT-PCR reads in MiXCR, keeping a single row per CDR3 protein. The table lists more than 850,000 distinct CDR3 sequences, under 20% of them singletons. The sequencing input was blood, either unsorted or a sorted T cell fraction (not recorded which). These receptors came from a human donor who was either an allogeneic HSCT recipient or a stem cell or donor lymphocyte infusion donor (not recorded which). It is not recorded whose cells these are; they may come from a transplant donor.

This clonotype has only a few counts. The V and J genes are TRBV20-1 and TRBJ2-7; D remains unclear. V was clipped by 1 base and J by 2 bases, with 18 bases between them. CDR1 and CDR2 (germline): DFQATT, SNEGSKA (reference sequence). The CDR3 covers 16 residues. The CDR3 DNA reads as TGCAGTGCTAGAGCCGACGCTCTCGGCGCCACCTACGAGCAGTACTTC. Translated, it gives CSARADALGATYEQYF.

The rearrangement uses TRBV28 and TRBJ1-5; 8 positions match TRBD1. CDR1 is MDHEN, CDR2 SYDVKM, per germline. This CDR3 region has 15 residues. V lost 7 bases to trimming and J lost 7 bases; unmatched junction nucleotides: 12. The CDR3 loop reads CASTQGTGRWQPQHF. The CDR3 DNA is TGTGCCAGCACCCAGGGGACAGGCAGATGGCAGCCCCAGCATTTT.

The chain employs TRBV7-8 and TRBJ2-7; 12 nucleotides align to TRBD1. Germline V gene sequence: CDR1 SGHVS, CDR2 FQNEAQ. CDR3 length: 16 residues. V shed 1 base and J 3 bases; nucleotides not matched to a gene: 4. The CDR3 loop is CASSLVGTGGIYEQYF. The CDR3 DNA is TGTGCCAGCAGCTTAGTGGGGACAGGGGGCATCTACGAGCAGTACTTC.

The CDR3 reads CASSGADGDGGYEQYF. As DNA, the CDR3 is TGTGCCAGCAGCGGGGCAGACGGCGATGGTGGGTACGAGCAGTACTTC. The gene calls are TRBV3-1 and TRBJ2-7; D may be TRBD1 (5 bases). CDR3 length: 16 amino acids. V was trimmed by 5 bases and J by 4 bases, leaving 21 bases between them. CDR1 is LGHDT and CDR2 is YNNKEL in the germline V gene (reference sequence).

This clonotype turned up a few times. The genes are TRBV6-1 and TRBJ1-1, with TRBD1 as a possible D gene (5 bases). Germline V gene lookup returns CDR1 MNHNS and CDR2 SASEGT. Trimming removed 8 bases from V and 4 bases from J, with 14 bases in between. The CDR3 contains 13 residues. This chain's CDR3 is CASARGEITEAFF. The CDR3, as DNA: TGTGCCAGCGCCCGAGGGGAAATCACTGAAGCTTTCTTT.

The chain is built from TRBV20-1 and TRBJ2-1, with 8 bases matching TRBD1. In germline, CDR1 is DFQATT, CDR2 SNEGSKA (reference sequence). V was pared by 4 bases and J by 0 bases, with 20 bases of the junction left unmatched. The CDR3 spans 20 residues. CDR3 sequence (DNA): TGCAGTGCTACGTATGCTATTGGACAGGGTTTAGGTTTCTCCTACAATGAGCAGTTCTTC. Its protein is CSATYAIGQGLGFSYNEQFF.

V gene TRBV20-1 combines with J gene TRBJ2-3; the D gene is possibly TRBD2 (6 bases). In germline, CDR1 is DFQATT, CDR2 SNEGSKA (reference sequence). CDR3 length: 14 amino acids. Trimming took 3 bases from V and 0 from J, leaving 10 bases between them. CDR3 nucleotide sequence: TGCAGTGCTAGGGCCCGGGGGAGCACAGATACGCAGTATTTT. Amino acids: CSARARGSTDTQYF.

The rearrangement uses TRBV12-3 or TRBV12-4 and TRBJ1-2; tentative D call: TRBD1 (5 bases). V gave up 2 bases and J gave up 5 bases, with 12 bases separating them. The CDR3 spans 14 residues. The CDR3 DNA reads TGTGCCAGCAGTTTATTTGGGGGTGCGTATGGCTACACCTTC. Translation: CASSLFGGAYGYTF.

The rearrangement links TRBV20-1 to TRBJ2-7, with 10 bases fitting TRBD2. The CDR3 extends over 18 amino acids. The trim removed 2 bases at V and 4 bases at J, leaving 17 bases unmatched. Germline CDR1 is DFQATT and CDR2 is SNEGSKA (reference sequence). In DNA form, the CDR3 reads TGCAGTGCTAGACTTGGAGGGTCCGGGACTAGCGCGAGTTACGAGCAGTACTTC. Translated, it gives CSARLGGSGTSASYEQYF.

The chain links TRBV7-9 to TRBJ2-5, with TRBD2 matching over 8 bases. Losses at the gene ends were 3 bases for V and 4 bases for J; bases not matched to a gene: 7. Per the germline V gene, CDR1 is SEHNR and CDR2 is FQNEAQ (reference sequence). CDR3 length equals 15 residues. The CDR3 loop reads CASSFSPGGGETQYF. In DNA, the CDR3 is TGTGCCAGCAGCTTTTCCCCGGGAGGGGGAGAGACCCAGTACTTC.

This chain uses TRBV5-1 with TRBJ1-3; D is unclear. Germline CDR1 is SGHRS and CDR2 is YFSETQ. V was pared by 3 bases and J by 8 bases, with 12 bases between. This CDR3 contains 13 residues. The CDR3 nucleotides read TGCGCCAGCAGCTCGGACCCCGGGGACACCATATATTTT. This gives the protein CASSSDPGDTIYF.

This clonotype was observed a few times. This chain connects TRBV14 to TRBJ1-1; D is undetermined. Germline loops: CDR1 SGHDN, CDR2 FVKESK. The CDR3 runs 15 residues. V was clipped by 3 bases and J by 0 bases, with 11 bases between them. The CDR3 nucleotides read TGTGCCAGCAGCCAGGAAGGCCGGGTGAACACTGAAGCTTTCTTT. It encodes CASSQEGRVNTEAFF.

In its sample, this clonotype was seen a few times. The J gene is TRBJ2-1, the V gene TRBV3-1; TRBD2 might be the D (5 bases). CDR1 and CDR2 from the germline V gene are LGHDT and YNNKEL (reference sequence). CDR3 length: 16 residues. The V gene lost 0 bases and the J gene lost 3 bases, with 12 bases spanning the gap. This CDR3 reads CASSQDQPGDYNEQFF. CDR3 coding DNA: TGTGCCAGCAGCCAAGATCAGCCCGGGGACTACAATGAGCAGTTCTTC.